Each of the 21 T cell receptor beta chains below was sequenced from the same sample in a study of graft-versus-host responses after intestinal transplantation. Repertoires were generated with immunoSEQ multiplex PCR, while TCRdb's copy carries only in-frame clones and drops some. The sample has tens of thousands of clones; more than 80% are singletons. The specimen was PBMCs, collected around 95 weeks after intestinal transplant. The receptor set was obtained from a human patient who received an intestinal transplant, so some T cells may come from the graft donor.

This clone occurred once. V usage is TRBV5-6 and J usage is TRBJ1-3; D uncertain. The CDR3 loop spans 17 amino acids. Germline V gene lookup returns CDR1 SGHDT and CDR2 YYEEEE. The V end was cut by 2 bases, the J end by 2 bases, with 17 bases between. This CDR3 is CASSLGPKTSTGNTIYF. The CDR3 DNA follows: TGTGCCAGCAGCTTAGGGCCTAAAACGTCCACTGGAAACACCATATATTTT. The complete variable domain, with remaining parts taken from reference TRBV5-6 and TRBJ1-3, reads DAGVTQSPTHLIKTRGQQVTLRCSPKSGHDTVSWYQQALGQGPQFIFQYYEEEERQRGNFPDRFSGHQFPNYSSELNVNALLLGDSALYLCASSLGPKTSTGNTIYFGEGSWLTVV.

Remarks on this clone: Other DNA variants within this sample encode the same CDR3. The DNA for the CDR3 is TGCGCCAGCAGCCCACTTACCCCCCGTCAGGACAGAAAGGGCTCACCCCTCCACTTT. Translation: CASSPLTPRQDRKGSPLHF. The chain links TRBV5-1 to TRBJ1-6, with TRBD1 as a possible D gene (6 bases). Germline values: CDR1 SGHRS, CDR2 YFSETQ. Trimming took 4 bases from V and 10 from J, leaving 30 bases between them. The CDR3 runs 19 residues.

This rearrangement joins TRBV5-6 to TRBJ2-7; a weak D match, TRBD2 (7 bases). Germline V gene sequence: CDR1 SGHDT, CDR2 YYEEEE. Between the trimmed V and J ends, which lost 2 bases and 6 bases, there was a span of 12 bases. This CDR3 contains 13 residues. This CDR3 is CASSFRGGFEQYF. The CDR3 DNA reads as TGTGCCAGCAGCTTTAGGGGGGGATTCGAGCAGTACTTC.

The chain couples TRBV4-2 to TRBJ2-2; D is uncertain. The germline CDR1 and CDR2 sequences are LGHNA and YNFKEQ. The CDR3 contains 14 residues. V lost 1 base to trimming and J lost 4 bases, with 7 bases between them. CDR3 region: CASSQGQSTGELFF. CDR3 DNA sequence: TGTGCCAGCAGCCAAGGTCAGAGCACCGGGGAGCTGTTTTTT.

The genes are TRBV7-2 and TRBJ1-3; no definite D call. The CDR3 covers 15 residues. The germline CDR1 and CDR2 sequences are SGHTA and FQGNSA. With 2 bases removed from V and 3 bases from J, the gap between germline ends came to 11 bases. CDR3 sequence reads: CASSLPAGFGNTIYF. CDR3 sequence (DNA): TGTGCCAGCAGCTTACCCGCGGGGTTTGGAAACACCATATATTTT.

Written as DNA, the CDR3 is TGTGCCAGCAGTCCAGGAGCCGATGGCTACACCTTC. It yields the protein CASSPGADGYTF. The V and J genes are TRBV27 and TRBJ1-2; D gene ambiguous. Looked up from germline, CDR1 is MNHEY and CDR2 is SMNVEV (reference sequence). V lost 5 bases, J lost 6 bases, and 10 bases lay in between. This CDR3 region has 12 residues.

The chain carries TRBV5-3 and TRBJ2-5, with 15 bases that match TRBD2. TRBV5-3 is an open reading frame whose function is uncertain. Germline trimming cut 3 bases from V and 1 base from J; bases unmatched to any gene: 4. There are 17 residues in the CDR3. In nucleotides, the CDR3 is TGTGCCAGAAGCTCGGGACTAGCGGGGGGACTCCAAGAGACCCAGTACTTC. Protein: CARSSGLAGGLQETQYF.

The chain has TRBV19 and TRBJ2-1; 7 bases fit TRBD2. With 3 bases clipped from V and 0 bases from J, the junction kept 2 bases outside the gene matches. Germline CDR1 and CDR2: LNHDA and SQIVND (reference sequence). The CDR3 runs 15 residues. The CDR3 bases are TGTGCCAGTAGTATTGGACTAGGCTCCTACAATGAGCAGTTCTTC. Protein: CASSIGLGSYNEQFF.

In nucleotides, the CDR3 is TGTGCCAGCAGTGAGTGGCTTCCCGCAGATACGCAGTATTTT. Translated: CASSEWLPADTQYF. V is TRBV2 and J is TRBJ2-3; unclear D gene. The CDR3 spans 14 residues. The germline gives CDR1 SNHLY, CDR2 FYNNEI. V gave up 3 bases and J gave up 4 bases, with 11 bases separating them.

The chain joins TRBV6-5 to TRBJ1-1; no reliable D call. The V end was cut by 2 bases, the J end by 1 base, with 11 bases between. The length of the CDR3 is 15 residues. The germline V gene has CDR1 MNHEY and CDR2 SVGAGI. For the CDR3, the DNA is TGTGCCAGCAGTTACGCCGTCCCAGGGAACACTGAAGCTTTCTTT. This codes for CASSYAVPGNTEAFF.

The chain is built from TRBV5-5 and TRBJ1-5, with D perhaps TRBD1 (5 bases). Trimming removed 0 bases at V and 5 bases at J, with 15 bases between. CDR1 is SGHKS, CDR2 YYEKEE, per germline (reference sequence). The length of the CDR3 is 16 residues. The CDR3 loop reads CASSLEPGDGDQPQHF. The DNA of the CDR3 is TGTGCCAGCAGCTTGGAACCCGGGGACGGGGATCAGCCCCAGCATTTT.

This chain joins TRBV19 and TRBJ1-2, with D perhaps matching TRBD1 (5 bases). Germline CDR1 reads LNHDA; CDR2 reads SQIVND (reference sequence). V lost 7 bases to trimming and J lost 9 bases, with 12 bases between them. CDR3 length: 11 amino acids. The CDR3 bases are TGTGCCAGTATGGGACGCTCCCGCTACACCTTC. Its translation is CASMGRSRYTF.

V and J are TRBV19 and TRBJ2-7; unclear D gene. The CDR3 is made up of 15 amino acids. V was trimmed by 2 bases and J by 3 bases, leaving 14 bases between them. Germline CDR1 LNHDA, CDR2 SQIVND (reference sequence). The CDR3 here is CASSIMGSSYYEQYF. The CDR3 DNA sequence: TGTGCCAGTAGTATAATGGGCAGCTCCTACTACGAGCAGTACTTC.

The V gene is TRBV11-3, the J gene TRBJ1-4; no clear D. The V and J ends lost 3 bases and 0 bases respectively, with 11 bases between them. This CDR3 contains 16 residues. Looked up from germline, CDR1 is SGHNT and CDR2 is YENEEA. The CDR3 DNA reads TGTGCCAGCAGCTTTATATCGGGAGCAACTAATGAAAAACTGTTTTTT. Its protein is CASSFISGATNEKLFF.

The chain links TRBV12-5 to TRBJ1-2; no definite D call. Trimming shortened V by 1 base and J by 11 bases, and 14 bases separated the two germline ends. The CDR3 runs to 13 residues. Germline loops: CDR1 LGHNT, CDR2 FRNRAP. The CDR3 DNA reads as TGTGCTAGTGGTTTGGCTATGGGCAGTTTTTACACCTTC. Protein sequence: CASGLAMGSFYTF.

The V call is TRBV5-4, the J call TRBJ1-2; D possibly corresponds to TRBD1 (5 bases). The CDR3 is 13 amino acids. The V gene's germline CDR1 is SGHNT and CDR2 YYREEE (reference sequence). V was pared by 4 bases and J by 7 bases, with 14 bases between. In DNA, the CDR3 is TGTGCCAGCAGCCTGGTGGGGGAACGTGGCTACACCTTC. Translating it yields CASSLVGERGYTF.

V and J are TRBV19 and TRBJ2-2; tentatively, D is TRBD2 (7 bases). CDR3 length equals 15 residues. With 6 bases removed from V and 4 bases from J, the gap between germline ends came to 15 bases. Germline V gene lookup returns CDR1 LNHDA and CDR2 SQIVND (reference sequence). The CDR3 spells CASRTRGGGTGELFF. CDR3 sequence (DNA): TGTGCCAGTAGAACCCGAGGGGGGGGCACCGGGGAGCTGTTTTTT.

The chain carries TRBV9 and TRBJ2-5; possible D gene TRBD2, 5 bases. The CDR3 totals 14 residues. V dropped 4 bases and J dropped 0 bases, with 10 bases sitting between them. Germline V gives CDR1 SGDLS, CDR2 YYNGEE. CDR3 protein: CASSPEEYQETQYF. CDR3 in DNA: TGTGCCAGCAGCCCGGAGGAATACCAAGAGACCCAGTACTTC.

The rearrangement joins TRBV4-1 to TRBJ1-6, with a tentative D call TRBD1 (6 bases). Germline V gene data show CDR1 as MGHRA and CDR2 as YSYEKL. The CDR3 is 16 residues long. V shed 6 bases and J shed 7 bases, with 19 bases lying between them. In DNA, the CDR3 is TGCGCCAGCAGAGCCTATCCGTGGGGGCGCAATTCACCCCTCCACTTT. Translated: CASRAYPWGRNSPLHF.

The chain uses TRBV5-1 and TRBJ1-6; 11 bases align to TRBD1. CDR3 length: 17 amino acids. Germline CDR1 and CDR2: SGHRS and YFSETQ. V lost 5 bases, J lost 10 bases, and 14 bases stayed unmatched. The CDR3 coding sequence is TGCGCCAGCAGAGGAAGGACAGGGGGCGCGAAAGGGTCACCCCTCCACTTT. As protein: CASRGRTGGAKGSPLHF.

This clone has more than one count but fewer than ten. The chain joins TRBV19 to TRBJ2-1, with D possibly being TRBD1 (6 bases). CDR3 length: 15 amino acids. From germline, CDR1 is LNHDA and CDR2 SQIVND (reference sequence). Trimming took off 1 base at V and 2 bases at J, with 9 bases between the two ends. The CDR3 loop reads CASSIGGGAYNEQFF. In DNA form, the CDR3 reads TGTGCCAGTAGTATAGGAGGGGGAGCCTACAATGAGCAGTTCTTC.